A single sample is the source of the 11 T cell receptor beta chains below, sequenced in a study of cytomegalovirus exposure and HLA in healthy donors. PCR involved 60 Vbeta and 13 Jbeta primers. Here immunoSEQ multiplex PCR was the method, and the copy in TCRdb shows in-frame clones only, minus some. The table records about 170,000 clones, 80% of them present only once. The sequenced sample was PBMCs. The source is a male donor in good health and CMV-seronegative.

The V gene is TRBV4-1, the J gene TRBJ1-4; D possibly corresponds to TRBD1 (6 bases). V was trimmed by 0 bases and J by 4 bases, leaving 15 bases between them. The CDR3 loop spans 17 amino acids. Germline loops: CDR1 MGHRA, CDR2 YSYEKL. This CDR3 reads CASSQEGARGLNEKLFF. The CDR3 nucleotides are TGCGCCAGCAGCCAAGAGGGGGCAAGAGGGCTTAATGAAAAACTGTTTTTT.

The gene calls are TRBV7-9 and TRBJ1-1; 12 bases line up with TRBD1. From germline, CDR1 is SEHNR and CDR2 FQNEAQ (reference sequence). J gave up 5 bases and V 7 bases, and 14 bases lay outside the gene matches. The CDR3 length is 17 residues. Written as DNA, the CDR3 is TGTGCCAGCACCCTCACCAGGGGACAGGGGGCGAGAACTGAAGCTTTCTTT. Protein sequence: CASTLTRGQGARTEAFF.

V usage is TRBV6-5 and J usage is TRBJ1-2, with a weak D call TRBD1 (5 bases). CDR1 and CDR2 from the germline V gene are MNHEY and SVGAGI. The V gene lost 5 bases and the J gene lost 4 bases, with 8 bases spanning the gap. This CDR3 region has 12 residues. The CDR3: CASSPGSYGYTF. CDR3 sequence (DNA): TGTGCCAGCAGTCCAGGGTCCTATGGCTACACCTTC.

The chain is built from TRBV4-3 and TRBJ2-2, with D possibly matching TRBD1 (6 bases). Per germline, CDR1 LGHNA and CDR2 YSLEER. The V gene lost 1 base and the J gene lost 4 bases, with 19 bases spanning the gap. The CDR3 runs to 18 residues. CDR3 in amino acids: CASSQVWLGDTRTGELFF. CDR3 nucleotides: TGCGCCAGCAGCCAAGTCTGGTTAGGGGACACACGCACCGGGGAGCTGTTTTTT.

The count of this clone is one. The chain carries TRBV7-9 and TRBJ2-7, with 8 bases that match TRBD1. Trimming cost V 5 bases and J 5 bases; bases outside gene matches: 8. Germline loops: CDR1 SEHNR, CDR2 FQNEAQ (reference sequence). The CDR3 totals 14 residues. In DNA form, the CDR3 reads TGTGCCAGCAGCCCGACAGGGGTTTACAACGAGCAGTACTTC. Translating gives CASSPTGVYNEQYF.

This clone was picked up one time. CDR3 bases: TGTGCCACCAGCATAGCTCGGGACAGGGTTAGATCACCCCTCCACTTT. Protein: CATSIARDRVRSPLHF. This chain connects TRBV15 to TRBJ1-6; 9 nucleotides align to TRBD1. Per germline, CDR1 LNHNV and CDR2 YYDKDF (reference sequence). The trim removed 4 bases at V and 10 bases at J, leaving 11 bases unmatched. This CDR3 has 16 residues.

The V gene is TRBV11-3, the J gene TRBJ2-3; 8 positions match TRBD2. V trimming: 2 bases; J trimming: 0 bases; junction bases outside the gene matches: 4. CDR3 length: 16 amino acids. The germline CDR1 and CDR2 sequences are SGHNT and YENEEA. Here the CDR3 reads CASSLTGTRSTDTQYF. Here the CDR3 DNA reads TGTGCCAGCAGCTTAACAGGGACTAGAAGCACAGATACGCAGTATTTT. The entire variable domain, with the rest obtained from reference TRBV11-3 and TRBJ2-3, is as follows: EAGVVQSPRYKIIEKKQPVAFWCNPISGHNTLYWYLQNLGQGPELLIRYENEEAVDDSQLPKDRFSAERLKGVDSTLKIQPAELGDSAVYLCASSLTGTRSTDTQYFGPGTRLTVL.

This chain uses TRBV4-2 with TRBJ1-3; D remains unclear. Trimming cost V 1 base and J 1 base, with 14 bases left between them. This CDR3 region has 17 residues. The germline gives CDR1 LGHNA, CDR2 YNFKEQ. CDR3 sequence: CASSQVSYGESGNTIYF. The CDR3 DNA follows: TGTGCCAGCAGCCAAGTGAGCTATGGGGAGTCTGGAAACACCATATATTTT.

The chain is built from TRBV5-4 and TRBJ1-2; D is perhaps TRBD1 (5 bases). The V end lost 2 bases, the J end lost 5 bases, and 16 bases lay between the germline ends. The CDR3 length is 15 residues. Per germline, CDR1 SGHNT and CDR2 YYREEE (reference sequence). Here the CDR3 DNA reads TGTGCCAGCAGCTTAGACAGCTCGGGGGGTTATGGCTACACCTTC. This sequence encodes CASSLDSSGGYGYTF.

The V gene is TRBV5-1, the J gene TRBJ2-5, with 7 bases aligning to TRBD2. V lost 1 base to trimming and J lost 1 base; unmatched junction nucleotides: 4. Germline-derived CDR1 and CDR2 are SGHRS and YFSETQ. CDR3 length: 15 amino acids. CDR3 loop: CASSLWGGTQETQYF. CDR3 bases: TGCGCCAGCAGCTTGTGGGGGGGGACCCAAGAGACCCAGTACTTC.

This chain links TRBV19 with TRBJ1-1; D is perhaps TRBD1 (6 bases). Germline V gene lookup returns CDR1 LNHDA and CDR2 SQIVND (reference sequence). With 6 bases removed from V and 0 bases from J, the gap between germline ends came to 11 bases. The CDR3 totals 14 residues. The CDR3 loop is CASSSDRLNTEAFF. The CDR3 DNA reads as TGTGCCAGTAGCTCAGACAGGTTGAACACTGAAGCTTTCTTT.